One and the same sample provided the 8 T cell receptor beta chains below, sequenced in a study of blood T cell repertoires in COVID-19. The method was immunoSEQ multiplex PCR; TCRdb's version includes in-frame clones alone and lacks a portion of them. Found here are under 60,000 clones, roughly 90% of them singletons; the top ten hold 25% to 35%. Sequences were obtained from peripheral blood. The receptors were gathered from a woman aged 80 or over with acute or convalescent COVID-19.

The genes are TRBV30 and TRBJ1-4; D possibly corresponds to TRBD1 (6 bases). Germline loops: CDR1 GTSNPN, CDR2 SVGIG (reference sequence). The CDR3 is 13 residues long. Trimming cost V 2 bases and J 10 bases, with 14 bases left between them. CDR3 DNA: TGTGCCTGGAGTACAGGGAAGGGTGGAAAACTGTTTTTT. Translated, it gives CAWSTGKGGKLFF.

The V and J genes are TRBV19 and TRBJ1-1; no reliable D call. The V gene lost 0 bases and the J gene lost 3 bases, with 11 bases spanning the gap. The germline V gene encodes CDR1 LNHDA and CDR2 SQIVND (reference sequence). The CDR3 runs 15 residues. The chain's CDR3 is CASSIEWSGDTEAFF. Written as DNA, the CDR3 is TGTGCCAGTAGTATAGAGTGGAGCGGTGACACTGAAGCTTTCTTT.

The chain links TRBV3-1 (or the pseudogene TRBV3-2) to TRBJ1-6, with 9 bases matching TRBD1. Germline CDR1 and CDR2: LGHDT and YNNKEL (reference sequence). Unmatched junction bases numbered 20, after V lost 1 base and J lost 10 bases. The CDR3 is 20 residues long. The CDR3 spells CASSQGVNSVGQGKLSPLHF. The DNA for the CDR3 is TGTGCCAGCAGCCAAGGGGTGAACTCGGTGGGACAGGGAAAGCTCTCACCCCTCCACTTT.

The chain couples TRBV6-5 to TRBJ2-3; unclear D gene. Germline V gene data show CDR1 as MNHEY and CDR2 as SVGAGI. The CDR3 contains 14 residues. V gave up 2 bases and J gave up 0 bases, with 6 bases separating them. CDR3 region: CASSYQTSTDTQYF. The CDR3 nucleotides are TGTGCCAGCAGTTACCAGACTAGCACAGATACGCAGTATTTT.

This clone was detected only a few times. The genes are TRBV21-1 and TRBJ1-4; TRBD1 is the table's D call, not checked against the DNA. TRBV21-1 is reported as a pseudogene. This CDR3 is built from 15 residues. CDR3 nucleotides: TGTGCCAGCAGCTCTCGACAGGCGACTAATGAAAAACTGTTTTTT. Its protein is CASSSRQATNEKLFF.

This chain joins TRBV11-2 and TRBJ2-1; weak D call: TRBD2 (7 bases). This CDR3 region has 16 residues. Trimming pared 2 bases from V and 4 bases from J, leaving 15 bases between. From germline, CDR1 is SGHAT and CDR2 FQNNGV. This CDR3 is CASSLIRGGGYNEQFF. The CDR3, as DNA: TGTGCCAGCAGCTTAATAAGGGGAGGGGGGTACAATGAGCAGTTCTTC.

This chain links TRBV3-1 (or the pseudogene TRBV3-2) with TRBJ1-3; D is unclear. The length of the CDR3 is 15 residues. V gave up 1 base and J gave up 2 bases, with 9 bases separating them. Germline loops: CDR1 LGHDT, CDR2 YNNKEL (reference sequence). In DNA, the CDR3 is TGTGCCAGCAGCCAAGGCACCGGGGCTGGAAACACCATATATTTT. Residues: CASSQGTGAGNTIYF.

This rearrangement joins TRBV3-1 (or the pseudogene TRBV3-2) to TRBJ1-5; TRBD1 matches 7 bases. Per germline, CDR1 LGHDT and CDR2 YNNKEL (reference sequence). V shed 4 bases, J shed 9 bases, and the junction held 6 bases outside the gene matches. The CDR3 spans 13 residues. CDR3 sequence: CASSLGGAGPQHF. The DNA for the CDR3 is TGTGCCAGCAGCCTAGGGGGCGCGGGGCCCCAGCATTTT.